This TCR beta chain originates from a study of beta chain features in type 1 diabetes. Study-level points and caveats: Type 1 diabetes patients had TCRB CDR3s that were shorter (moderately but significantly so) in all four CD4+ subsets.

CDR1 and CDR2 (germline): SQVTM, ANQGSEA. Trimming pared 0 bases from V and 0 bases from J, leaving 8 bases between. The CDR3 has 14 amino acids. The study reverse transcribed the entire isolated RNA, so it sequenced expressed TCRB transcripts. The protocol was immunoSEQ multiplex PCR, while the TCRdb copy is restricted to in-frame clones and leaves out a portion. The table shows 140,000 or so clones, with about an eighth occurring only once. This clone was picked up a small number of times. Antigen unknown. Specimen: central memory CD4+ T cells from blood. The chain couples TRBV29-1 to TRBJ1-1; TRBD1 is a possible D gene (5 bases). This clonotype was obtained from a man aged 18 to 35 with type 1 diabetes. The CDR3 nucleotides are TGCAGCGTTGAAGAGGTGGGGCTGAACACTGAAGCTTTCTTT. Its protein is CSVEEVGLNTEAFF.